This T cell receptor (beta chain) was identified during a study of T-cell memory formation after mild COVID-19. MiXCR was run by TCRdb on the 5' RACE reads, yielding one entry per CDR3 protein. This table has about 270,000 distinct CDR3 sequences, about a sixth appearing once. V lost 5 bases and J lost 3; bases outside the gene matches: 5. The CDR3 runs 15 residues. CDR1 is SEHNR and CDR2 is FQNEAQ in the germline V gene (reference sequence). This clonotype was detected many times. This receptor was identified in a man aged 18 to 30 who had mild COVID-19 (a few samples of this study predate the infection). Cell type and time point are not known. The rearrangement joins TRBV7-9 to TRBJ2-3; 10 nucleotides agree with TRBD2. Sequencing was carried out using PBMCs or a T cell subset sorted from them (not recorded which). The CDR3 region has the DNA TGTGCCAGCAGCCACGGGACTAGCGCAACAGATACGCAGTATTTT. Residues: CASSHGTSATDTQYF.